This T cell receptor beta chain was identified during a study of identifying expanded T cells in peripheral blood (dated by TCRdb to between 2018 and 2021). With regard to the full study: Technical replicates were generated by sequencing separate aliquots of the same genomic DNA pool, and four replicates were compared pairwise. On the study overall, not on this receptor specifically: The authors expected that biological variance in healthy repertoires might rise further over much longer intervals, such as months to years. In all healthy donors, the variance in clone template counts between samples taken about 14 days apart rose significantly as total template count increased. Between technical replicates the binomial model flagged about 1.1 differentially abundant clones, whereas over about 2 weeks the binomial model flagged about 15 and over about 4 weeks about 19. Across all healthy-donor time intervals, the beta-binomial model significantly cut both the number of clones called differentially abundant and the false-positive rate.

The immunoSEQ Assay, which relies on bias-controlled multiplex PCR amplification of genomic DNA, was used to profile TCRbeta CDR3 regions. In the original analysis: The absolute abundance of each unique TCRbeta CDR3 region was quantified after sequences were collapsed and filtered. Differential abundance was tested with a binomial (Fisher-equivalent) model and with a beta-binomial model adding time-dependent variance fitted from healthy donors. Any clone with fewer than 5 combined templates was excluded, and a clone was called differentially abundant if its Benjamini-Hochberg FDR was below 0.01. The form v = (b*log(k)+a)^2 was used to model beta-binomial variance as a function of total template count across the two samples. TCRdb took this table from immuneACCESS and kept in-frame rearrangements with V and J called. Such tables lack part of the clones; where checked against another copy, unresolved V genes explain under half of the gap, and the rest is unexplained. From that table come the V and J calls and clone size; the DNA was used to work out D and trimming. The sample data list fewer than 85,000 clones, and approximately 85% of these were observed just once. The ten largest clonotypes hold roughly 18% of the sample.

This clone was observed once. Its antigen remains unidentified. Base qualities are not recorded, but no much larger clone differs from it by a single base. Spanning cysteine to phenylalanine, the CDR3 consists of 15 amino acids. Left in the record is the CDR3 DNA by itself, 45 bases read in frame from the first base. The germline V gene specifies MDHEN as CDR1 and SYDVKM as CDR2. V is shortened by 3 bases, J by 4 bases, and the region joining them spans 15 bases. During the collection period, no infections or other immune events were recorded for the healthy donors. To calibrate time-dependent variance in a beta-binomial model of T-cell clone differential abundance, blood repertoires from healthy donors were used as a training cohort. The training cohort was composed of roughly ten healthy donors, 3 female and 7 male. An age range of roughly 25 to 65 years, with an average of roughly 45 years, was recorded for the donors. Whole blood, obtained from a commercial supplier, was collected from each healthy donor at three time points spaced roughly 14 days apart. For immunosequencing, genomic DNA was extracted from unsorted whole blood.

The source of this sequence is a person between 18 and 70 years old in good health. This chain joins TRBV28 to TRBJ1-1; a tentative D call is TRBD1 (6 bases match). What was sequenced was blood. The DNA sequence is as follows: TGTGCCAGCAGTTTTGGTTTCGAGGGGGGCACTGAAGCTTTCTTT. This sequence encodes CASSFGFEGGTEAFF.